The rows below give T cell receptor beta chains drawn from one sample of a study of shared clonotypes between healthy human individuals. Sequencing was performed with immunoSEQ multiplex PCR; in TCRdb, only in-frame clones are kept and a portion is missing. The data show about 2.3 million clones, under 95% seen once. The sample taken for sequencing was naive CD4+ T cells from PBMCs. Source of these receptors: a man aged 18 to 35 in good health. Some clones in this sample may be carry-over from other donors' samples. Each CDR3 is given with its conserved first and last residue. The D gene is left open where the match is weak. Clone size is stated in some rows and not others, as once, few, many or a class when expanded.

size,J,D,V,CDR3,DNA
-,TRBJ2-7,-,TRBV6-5,CASSYSITGTGEQYF,TGTGCCAGCAGTTACTCGATTACAGGGACGGGAGAGCAGTACTTC
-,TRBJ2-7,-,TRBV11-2,CASSLGGSASSYEQYF,TGTGCCAGCAGCTTAGGGGGGTCGGCCTCATCCTACGAGCAGTACTTC
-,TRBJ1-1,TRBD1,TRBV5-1,CASSLVYRGRAEAFF,TGCGCCAGCAGCTTGGTTTACAGGGGGAGGGCTGAAGCTTTCTTT
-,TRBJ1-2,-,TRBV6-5,CASSDQVGANYGYTF,TGTGCCAGCAGCGACCAAGTCGGAGCTAACTATGGCTACACCTTC
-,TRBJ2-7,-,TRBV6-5,CASSYRLFGEQYF,TGTGCCAGCAGTTACCGCCTATTTGGCGAGCAGTACTTC
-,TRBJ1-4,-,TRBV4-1,CASSQLVTELTNEKLFF,TGCGCCAGCAGCCAACTTGTCACAGAGCTAACTAATGAAAAACTGTTTTTT
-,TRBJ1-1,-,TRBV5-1,CASSLEGRNSEAFF,TGCGCCAGCAGCTTGGAAGGTAGGAATTCCGAAGCTTTCTTT
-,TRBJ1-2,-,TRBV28,CASSPGGATNYGYTF,TGTGCCAGCAGCCCTGGGGGGGCGACTAACTATGGCTACACCTTC
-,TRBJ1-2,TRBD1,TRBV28,CASSRDRANYGYTF,TGTGCCAGCAGTCGGGACAGGGCTAACTATGGCTACACCTTC
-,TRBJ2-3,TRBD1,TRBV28,CASTSTGATDTQYF,TGTGCCAGCACAAGCACAGGGGCGACAGATACGCAGTATTTT
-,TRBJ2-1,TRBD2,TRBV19,CASSSGWIAGGPNNEQFF,TGTGCCAGTAGTTCCGGCTGGATAGCGGGAGGCCCTAACAATGAGCAGTTCTTC
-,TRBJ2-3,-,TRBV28,CASSFRQPVDTQYF,TGTGCCAGCAGTTTTCGGCAGCCGGTAGATACGCAGTATTTT
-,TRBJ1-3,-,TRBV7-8,CASSLELRPSGNTIYF,TGTGCCAGCAGCTTAGAGCTGCGACCCTCTGGAAACACCATATATTTT
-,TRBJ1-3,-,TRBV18,CASSRDGTGNTIYF,TGTGCCAGCTCGCGGGACGGAACTGGAAACACCATATATTTT
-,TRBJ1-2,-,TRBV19,CASSSLGGSGYGYTF,TGTGCCAGTAGTAGCCTGGGGGGATCAGGCTATGGCTACACCTTC
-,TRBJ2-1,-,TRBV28,CASSPPGAMRDEQFF,TGTGCCAGCAGTCCACCAGGGGCCATGCGGGATGAGCAGTTCTTC
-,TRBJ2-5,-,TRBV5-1,CASSLALQETQYF,TGCGCCAGCAGCTTAGCCCTACAAGAGACCCAGTACTTC
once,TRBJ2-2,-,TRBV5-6,CASRRGSGELFF,TGTGCCAGCAGGAGGGGAAGCGGGGAGCTGTTTTTT
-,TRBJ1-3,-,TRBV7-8,CASSLVRQGKANTIYF,TGTGCCAGCAGCTTAGTCCGTCAGGGAAAGGCTAACACCATATATTTT
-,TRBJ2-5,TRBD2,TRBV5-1,CASSRTGLDKNLETQYF,TGCGCCAGCAGCCGCACCGGACTAGATAAAAACCTAGAGACCCAGTACTTC
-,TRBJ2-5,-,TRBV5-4,CASSPGQQETQYF,TGTGCCAGCAGCCCTGGACAGCAAGAGACCCAGTACTTC
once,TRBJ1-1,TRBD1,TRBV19,CASRTGQGRNTEAFF,TGTGCCAGCAGGACCGGACAGGGTAGGAACACTGAAGCTTTCTTT
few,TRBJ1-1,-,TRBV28,CASTLVPNTEAFF,TGTGCCAGCACCTTAGTCCCGAACACTGAAGCTTTCTTT
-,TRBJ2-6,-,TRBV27,CAAGWGRSSGANVLTF,TGTGCCGCGGGCTGGGGTAGGAGCTCTGGGGCCAACGTCCTGACTTTC
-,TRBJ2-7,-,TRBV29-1,CSVGMRSGYEQYF,TGCAGCGTTGGGATGAGATCTGGCTACGAGCAGTACTTC
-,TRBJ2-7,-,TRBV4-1,CASSRTITMPYEQYF,TGCGCCAGCAGCCGTACTATTACCATGCCCTACGAGCAGTACTTC
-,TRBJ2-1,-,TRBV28,CASSLSSGRVGYNEQFF,TGTGCCAGCAGTTTATCTTCCGGCCGGGTGGGCTACAATGAGCAGTTCTTC
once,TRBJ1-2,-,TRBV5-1,CASSWGQGTTYGYTF,TGCGCCAGCAGCTGGGGGCAGGGGACGACCTATGGCTACACCTTC
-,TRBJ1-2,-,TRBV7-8,CASSLARTAYGYTF,TGTGCCAGCAGCTTAGCGCGAACGGCCTATGGCTACACCTTC
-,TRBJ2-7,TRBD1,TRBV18,CASSSTGPMNEQYF,TGTGCCAGCTCATCGACAGGGCCCATGAACGAGCAGTACTTC
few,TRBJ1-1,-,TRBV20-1,CSATYRTEAFF,TGCAGTGCTACCTATCGCACTGAAGCTTTCTTT
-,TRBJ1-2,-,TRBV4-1,CASSPSSGTPYGYTF,TGCGCCAGCAGCCCAAGCTCCGGGACACCCTATGGCTACACCTTC
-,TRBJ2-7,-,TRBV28,CASSSPRRGGIEQYF,TGTGCCAGCAGTTCTCCTAGGAGGGGGGGGATCGAGCAGTACTTC
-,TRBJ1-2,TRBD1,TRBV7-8,CASSFDRVLGYTF,TGTGCCAGCAGCTTCGACAGGGTCCTAGGCTACACCTTC
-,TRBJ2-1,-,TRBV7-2,CASSARAGDAYNEQFF,TGTGCCAGCAGCGCCCGGGCCGGGGACGCCTACAATGAGCAGTTCTTC
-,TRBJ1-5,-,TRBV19,CASSRRTSNQPQHF,TGTGCCAGTAGCAGAAGGACCAGCAATCAGCCCCAGCATTTT
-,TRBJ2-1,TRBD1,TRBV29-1,CSVGGQGSIF,TGCAGCGTTGGCGGACAGGGGTCCATCTTC
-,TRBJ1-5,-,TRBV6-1,CASSELWEEQHF,TGTGCCAGCAGTGAATTGTGGGAGGAGCAGCATTTT
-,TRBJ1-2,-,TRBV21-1,CASSKGQNRSGYTF,TGTGCCAGCAGCAAAGGACAAAATAGGAGTGGCTACACCTTC
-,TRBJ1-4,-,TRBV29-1,CSVEDPGEREKLFF,TGCAGCGTTGAAGACCCCGGGGAGCGAGAAAAACTGTTTTTT
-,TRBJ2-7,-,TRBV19,CASSMVGGDEQYF,TGTGCCAGTAGTATGGTTGGAGGGGACGAGCAGTACTTC
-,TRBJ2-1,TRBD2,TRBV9,CASSPTGSGSPEQFF,TGTGCCAGCAGCCCTACCGGTAGCGGGAGCCCCGAGCAGTTCTTC
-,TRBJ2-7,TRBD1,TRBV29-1,CSARHRGAYEQYF,TGCAGCGCCCGACACAGGGGAGCCTACGAGCAGTACTTC
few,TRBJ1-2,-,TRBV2,CASSEPGKSGYTF,TGTGCCAGCAGTGAGCCGGGCAAGTCTGGCTACACCTTC
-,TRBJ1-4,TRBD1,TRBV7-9,CASSLGGTGAEKLFF,TGTGCCAGCAGCTTAGGGGGGACAGGGGCTGAAAAACTGTTTTTT
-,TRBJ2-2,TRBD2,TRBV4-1,CASSHKTSGIFGANTGELFF,TGCGCCAGCAGCCACAAGACTAGCGGGATTTTCGGGGCGAACACCGGGGAGCTGTTTTTT
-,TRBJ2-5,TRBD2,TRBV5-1,CASSLAKPSGRETQYF,TGCGCCAGCAGCTTGGCCAAGCCTAGCGGGAGAGAGACCCAGTACTTC
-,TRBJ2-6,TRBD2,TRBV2,CASSVLGGTGANVLTF,TGTGCCAGCAGTGTTCTGGGGGGGACTGGGGCCAACGTCCTGACTTTC
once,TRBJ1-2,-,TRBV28,CASSSRWGAYGYTF,TGTGCCAGCAGTTCACGTTGGGGGGCATATGGCTACACCTTC
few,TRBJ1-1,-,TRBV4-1,CASSPQVGREAEAFF,TGCGCCAGCAGCCCCCAAGTCGGGAGGGAAGCTGAAGCTTTCTTT
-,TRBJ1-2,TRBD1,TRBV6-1,CASSEVDRGFGGYTF,TGTGCCAGCAGTGAAGTCGACAGGGGGTTCGGTGGCTACACCTTC
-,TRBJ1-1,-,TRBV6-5,CASRVPGKGSTEAFF,TGTGCCAGCAGAGTACCGGGAAAGGGAAGCACTGAAGCTTTCTTT
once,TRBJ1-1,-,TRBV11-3,CASSLGRYSLGGGKNTEAFF,TGTGCCAGCAGCTTAGGACGTTACTCGCTCGGAGGGGGTAAGAACACTGAAGCTTTCTTT
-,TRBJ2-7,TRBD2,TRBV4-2,CASSPSGASSYEQYF,TGTGCCAGCAGCCCTAGCGGGGCTAGCTCCTACGAGCAGTACTTC
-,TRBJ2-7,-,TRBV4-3,CASRQRVGENYEQYF,TGCGCCAGCAGGCAGAGGGTCGGGGAGAACTACGAGCAGTACTTC
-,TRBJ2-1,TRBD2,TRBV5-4,CASSQGGPSTEQFF,TGTGCCAGCAGCCAGGGAGGGCCGTCGACTGAGCAGTTCTTC
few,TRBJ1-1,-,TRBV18,CASSPFQNTEAFF,TGTGCCAGCTCACCCTTCCAGAACACTGAAGCTTTCTTT
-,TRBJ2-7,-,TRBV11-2,CASSSRYEQYF,TGTGCCAGCAGCTCAAGATACGAGCAGTACTTC
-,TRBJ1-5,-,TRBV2,CASSLWGNQPQHF,TGTGCCAGCAGTTTATGGGGCAATCAGCCCCAGCATTTT